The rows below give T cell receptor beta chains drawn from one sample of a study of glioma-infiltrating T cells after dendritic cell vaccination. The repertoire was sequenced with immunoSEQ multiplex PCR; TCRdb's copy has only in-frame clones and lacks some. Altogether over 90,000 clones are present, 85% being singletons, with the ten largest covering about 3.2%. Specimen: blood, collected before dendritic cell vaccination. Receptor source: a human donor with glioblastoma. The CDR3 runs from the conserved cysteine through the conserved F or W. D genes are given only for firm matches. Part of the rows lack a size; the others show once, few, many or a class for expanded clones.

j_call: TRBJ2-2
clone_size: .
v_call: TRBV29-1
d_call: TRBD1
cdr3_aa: CSAGGAGGGELFF
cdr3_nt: TGCAGCGCAGGGGGCGCGGGTGGCGGGGAGCTGTTTTTT

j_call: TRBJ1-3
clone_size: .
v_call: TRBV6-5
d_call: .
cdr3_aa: CASSYAGELVNTIYF
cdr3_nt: TGTGCCAGCAGCTACGCCGGGGAACTGGTGAACACCATATATTTT

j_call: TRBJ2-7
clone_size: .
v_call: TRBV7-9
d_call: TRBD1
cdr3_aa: CASGSLGQGANEQYF
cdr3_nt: TGTGCCAGCGGATCTTTGGGACAGGGGGCGAACGAGCAGTACTTC

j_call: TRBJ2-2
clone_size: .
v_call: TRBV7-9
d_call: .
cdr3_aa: CASSSVELTTGELFF
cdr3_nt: TGTGCCAGCAGCTCCGTGGAGTTGACCACCGGGGAGCTGTTTTTT

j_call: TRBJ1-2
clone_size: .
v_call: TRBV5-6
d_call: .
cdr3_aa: CASRVGQVYGYTF
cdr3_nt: TGTGCCAGCAGGGTGGGACAAGTCTATGGCTACACCTTC

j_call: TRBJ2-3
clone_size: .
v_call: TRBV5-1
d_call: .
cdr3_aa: CASSFFSSTSTDTQYF
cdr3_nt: TGCGCCAGCAGCTTCTTCTCATCTACTAGCACAGATACGCAGTATTTT

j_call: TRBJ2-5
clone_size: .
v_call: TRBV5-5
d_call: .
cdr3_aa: CASSLGRSTQETQYF
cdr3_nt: TGTGCCAGCAGCCTGGGGCGGTCTACCCAAGAGACCCAGTACTTC

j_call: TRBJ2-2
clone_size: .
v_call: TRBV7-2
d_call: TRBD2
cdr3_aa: CASSLGLAGTGELFF
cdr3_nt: TGTGCCAGCAGCCTGGGACTAGCGGGCACCGGGGAGCTGTTTTTT

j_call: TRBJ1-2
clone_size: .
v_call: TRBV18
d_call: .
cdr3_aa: CASSPSENYGYTF
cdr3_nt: TGTGCCAGCTCACCATCGGAGAACTATGGCTACACCTTC

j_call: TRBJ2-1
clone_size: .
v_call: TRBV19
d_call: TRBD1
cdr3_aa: CASGTGLFNEQFF
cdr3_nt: TGTGCCAGTGGGACAGGGTTGTTCAATGAGCAGTTCTTC

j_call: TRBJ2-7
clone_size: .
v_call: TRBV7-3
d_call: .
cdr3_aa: CASSAGASAVYEQYF
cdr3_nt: TGTGCCAGCAGTGCCGGAGCTAGCGCCGTGTACGAGCAGTACTTC

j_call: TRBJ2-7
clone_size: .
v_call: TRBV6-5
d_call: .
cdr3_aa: CASSYFKGYEQYF
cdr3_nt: TGTGCCAGCAGTTACTTTAAGGGGTACGAGCAGTACTTC

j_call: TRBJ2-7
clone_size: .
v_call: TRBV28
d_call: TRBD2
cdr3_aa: CASSPRAAGGHEQYF
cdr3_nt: TGTGCCAGCTCACCTAGAGCAGCGGGAGGGCACGAGCAGTACTTC

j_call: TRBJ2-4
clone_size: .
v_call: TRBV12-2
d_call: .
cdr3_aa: CASRFIGRDSQKNIQYF
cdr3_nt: TGTGCAAGTCGCTTTATTGGCCGGGACAGCCAAAAAAACATTCAGTACTTC

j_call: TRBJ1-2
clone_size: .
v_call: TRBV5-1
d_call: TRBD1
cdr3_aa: CASSPGQGSYGYTF
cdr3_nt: TGCGCCAGCAGCCCGGGACAGGGAAGCTATGGCTACACCTTC

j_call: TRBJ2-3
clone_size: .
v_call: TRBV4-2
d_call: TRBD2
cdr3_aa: CASSLGLEWTDTQYF
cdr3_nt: TGTGCCAGCAGCCTCGGACTAGAATGGACAGATACGCAGTATTTT

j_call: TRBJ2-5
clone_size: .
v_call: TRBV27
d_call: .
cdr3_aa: CASSFDRGTQYF
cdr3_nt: TGTGCCAGCAGTTTTGATAGGGGGACCCAGTACTTC

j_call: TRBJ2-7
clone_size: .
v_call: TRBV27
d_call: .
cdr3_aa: CASSYSSFGYEQYF
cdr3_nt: TGTGCCAGCAGTTACTCGAGCTTCGGCTACGAGCAGTACTTC

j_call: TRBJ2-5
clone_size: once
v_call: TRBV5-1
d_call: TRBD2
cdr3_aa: CASSNGTSGGQYF
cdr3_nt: TGCGCCAGCAGCAATGGGACTAGCGGGGGTCAGTACTTC

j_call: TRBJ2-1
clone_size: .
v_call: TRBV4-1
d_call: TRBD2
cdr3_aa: CASSQFLGLAVNEQFF
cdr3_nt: TGCGCCAGCAGCCAGTTCCTCGGACTAGCGGTCAATGAGCAGTTCTTC

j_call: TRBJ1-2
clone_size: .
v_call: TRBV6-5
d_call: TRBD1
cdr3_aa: CASSSGTGFYGYTF
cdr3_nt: TGTGCCAGCAGTTCAGGGACAGGGTTCTATGGCTACACCTTC

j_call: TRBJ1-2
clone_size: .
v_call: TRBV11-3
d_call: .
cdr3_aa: CASSLGGPNTDGYTF
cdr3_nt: TGTGCCAGCAGCCTGGGAGGGCCGAATACGGATGGCTACACCTTC

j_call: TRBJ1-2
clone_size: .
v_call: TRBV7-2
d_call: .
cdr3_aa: CATSATSSNYGYTF
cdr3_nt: TGTGCCACCTCCGCTACGAGCTCCAACTATGGCTACACCTTC

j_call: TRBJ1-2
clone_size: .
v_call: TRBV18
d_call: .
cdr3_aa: CASSLGLYGYTF
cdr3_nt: TGTGCCAGCTCCCTTGGGCTCTATGGCTACACCTTC

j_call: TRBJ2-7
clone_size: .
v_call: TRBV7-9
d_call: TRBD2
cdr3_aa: CASSLSGTTDEQYF
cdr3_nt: TGTGCCAGCAGCTTATCCGGGACTACCGACGAGCAGTACTTC

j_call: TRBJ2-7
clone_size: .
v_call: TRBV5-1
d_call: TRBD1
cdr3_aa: CASSVDRVGNEQYF
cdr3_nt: TGCGCCAGCAGCGTGGACAGGGTAGGGAACGAGCAGTACTTC

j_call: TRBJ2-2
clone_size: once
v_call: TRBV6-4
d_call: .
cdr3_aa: CASRILADTGELFF
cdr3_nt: TGTGCCAGCAGGATACTAGCAGACACCGGGGAGCTGTTTTTT

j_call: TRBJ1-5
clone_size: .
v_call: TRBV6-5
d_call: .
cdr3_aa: CASSYQGTNQPQHF
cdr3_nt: TGTGCCAGCAGTTACCAGGGGACGAATCAGCCCCAGCATTTT

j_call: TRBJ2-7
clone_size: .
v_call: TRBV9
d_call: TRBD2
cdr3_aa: CASSDHLAGGSEQYF
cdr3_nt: TGTGCCAGCAGCGACCATCTAGCGGGAGGATCCGAGCAGTACTTC

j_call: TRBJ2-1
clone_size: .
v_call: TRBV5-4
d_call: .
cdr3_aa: CASSPEVARGGEQFF
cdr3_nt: TGTGCCAGCAGCCCTGAGGTCGCCCGGGGAGGTGAGCAGTTCTTC

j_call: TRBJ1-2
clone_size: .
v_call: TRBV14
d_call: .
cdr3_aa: CASSPYGYGYTF
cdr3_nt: TGTGCCAGCAGCCCATACGGTTATGGCTACACCTTC

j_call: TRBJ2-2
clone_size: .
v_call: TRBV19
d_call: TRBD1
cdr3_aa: CASSQTGGHGELFF
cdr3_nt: TGTGCCAGTAGCCAAACAGGGGGCCACGGGGAGCTGTTTTTT

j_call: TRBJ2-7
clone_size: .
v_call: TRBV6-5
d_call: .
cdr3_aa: CASIGGTAIYEQYF
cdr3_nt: TGTGCCAGCATTGGCGGGACAGCGATCTACGAGCAGTACTTC

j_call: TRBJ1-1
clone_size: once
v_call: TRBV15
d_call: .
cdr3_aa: CATSRDGRGRDTEAFF
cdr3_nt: TGTGCCACCAGCAGAGACGGTAGGGGGAGGGACACTGAAGCTTTCTTT

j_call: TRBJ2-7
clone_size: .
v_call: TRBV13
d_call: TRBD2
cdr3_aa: CASSTNGGAEYEQYF
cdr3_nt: TGTGCCAGCAGCACCAACGGGGGGGCCGAATACGAGCAGTACTTC

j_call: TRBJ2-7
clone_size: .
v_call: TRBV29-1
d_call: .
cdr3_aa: CSVAPDGGSEQYF
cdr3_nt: TGCAGCGTTGCCCCCGACGGGGGAAGCGAGCAGTACTTC

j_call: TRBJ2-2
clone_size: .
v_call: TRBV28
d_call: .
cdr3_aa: CASSTFGGATGELFF
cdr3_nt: TGTGCCAGCAGTACCTTCGGAGGCGCCACCGGGGAGCTGTTTTTT

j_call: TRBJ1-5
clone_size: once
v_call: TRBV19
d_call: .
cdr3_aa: CASLNWLGIRSNQPQHF
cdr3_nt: TGTGCCAGCCTGAACTGGTTGGGCATCAGGAGCAATCAGCCCCAGCATTTT

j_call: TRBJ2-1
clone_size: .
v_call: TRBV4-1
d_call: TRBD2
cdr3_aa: CASSLGTSGRTSSYNEQFF
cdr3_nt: TGCGCCAGCAGCCTCGGGACTAGCGGGAGAACTAGCTCCTACAATGAGCAGTTCTTC

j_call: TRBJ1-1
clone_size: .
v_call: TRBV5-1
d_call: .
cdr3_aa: CASSPQDSSTEAFF
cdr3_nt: TGCGCCAGCAGCCCCCAGGACAGCAGCACTGAAGCTTTCTTT

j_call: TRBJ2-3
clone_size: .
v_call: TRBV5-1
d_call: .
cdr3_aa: CASSSRRGASTDTQYF
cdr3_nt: TGCGCCAGCAGCTCCCGGCGCGGGGCCAGCACAGATACGCAGTATTTT

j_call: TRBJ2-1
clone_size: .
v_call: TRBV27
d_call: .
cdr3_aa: CASSSSIRWAEQFF
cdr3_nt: TGTGCCAGCAGTTCCAGCATTAGGTGGGCTGAGCAGTTCTTC

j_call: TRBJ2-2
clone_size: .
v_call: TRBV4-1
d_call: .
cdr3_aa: CASSQVPTRNTGELFF
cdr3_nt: TGCGCCAGCAGCCAAGTACCCACGCGGAACACCGGGGAGCTGTTTTTT

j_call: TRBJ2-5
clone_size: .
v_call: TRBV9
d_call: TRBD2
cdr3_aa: CASSVAFGLAQETQYF
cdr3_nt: TGTGCCAGCAGCGTAGCGTTCGGACTAGCCCAAGAGACCCAGTACTTC

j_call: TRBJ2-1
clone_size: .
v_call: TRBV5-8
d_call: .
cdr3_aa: CASSLMRVYNEQFF
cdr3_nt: TGTGCCAGCAGCTTGATGCGGGTCTACAATGAGCAGTTCTTC

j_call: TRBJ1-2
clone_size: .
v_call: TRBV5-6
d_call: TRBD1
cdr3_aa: CASIPTGQGLDGYTF
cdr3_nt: TGTGCCAGCATCCCCACGGGACAGGGGTTAGATGGCTACACCTTC

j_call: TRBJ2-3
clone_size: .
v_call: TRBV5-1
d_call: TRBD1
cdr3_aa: CASSWTGGDTQYF
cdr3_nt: TGCGCCAGCAGCTGGACAGGGGGAGATACGCAGTATTTT

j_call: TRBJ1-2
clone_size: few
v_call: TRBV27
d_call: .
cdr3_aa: CASSTQANYGYTF
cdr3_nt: TGTGCCAGCAGCACACAGGCAAACTATGGCTACACCTTC

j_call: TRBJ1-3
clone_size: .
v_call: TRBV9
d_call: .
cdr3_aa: CASSVLPQGTLDTIYF
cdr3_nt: TGTGCCAGCAGCGTCTTACCACAGGGAACCTTGGACACCATATATTTT

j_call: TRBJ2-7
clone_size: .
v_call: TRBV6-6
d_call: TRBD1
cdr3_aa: CASSGQGVTYEQYF
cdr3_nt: TGTGCCAGCAGCGGACAGGGGGTAACCTACGAGCAGTACTTC

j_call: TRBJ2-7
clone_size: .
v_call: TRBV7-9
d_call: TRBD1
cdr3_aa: CASSIRDSSYEQYF
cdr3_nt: TGTGCCAGCAGCATCCGGGACAGCTCCTACGAGCAGTACTTC

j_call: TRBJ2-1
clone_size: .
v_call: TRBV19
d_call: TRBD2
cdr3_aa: CASYETSGSREQFF
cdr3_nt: TGTGCCAGTTACGAGACTAGCGGGTCCCGTGAGCAGTTCTTC

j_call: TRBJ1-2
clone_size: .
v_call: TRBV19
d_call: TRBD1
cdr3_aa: CASNEYRDSFYGYTF
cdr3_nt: TGTGCCAGTAATGAATACCGGGACAGCTTCTATGGCTACACCTTC

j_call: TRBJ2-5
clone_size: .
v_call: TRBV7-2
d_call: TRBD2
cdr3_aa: CASSPLLAAQETQYF
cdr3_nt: TGTGCCAGCAGCCCCCTACTAGCGGCACAAGAGACCCAGTACTTC

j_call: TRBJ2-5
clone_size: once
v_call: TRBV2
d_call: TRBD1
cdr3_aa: CASSGAGGKETQYF
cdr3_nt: TGTGCCAGCAGTGGTGCAGGGGGCAAAGAGACCCAGTACTTC

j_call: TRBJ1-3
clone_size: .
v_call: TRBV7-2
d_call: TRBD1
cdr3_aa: CASSSWTGAGNTIYF
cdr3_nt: TGTGCCAGCAGCTCCTGGACAGGAGCGGGAAACACCATATATTTT

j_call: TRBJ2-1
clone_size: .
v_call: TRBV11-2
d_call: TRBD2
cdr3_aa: CASSLDGASGNEQFF
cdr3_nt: TGTGCCAGCAGCTTAGACGGGGCTAGCGGCAATGAGCAGTTCTTC

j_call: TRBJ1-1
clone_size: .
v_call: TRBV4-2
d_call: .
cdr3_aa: CASSQDPQGGTEAFF
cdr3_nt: TGTGCCAGCAGCCAAGATCCCCAGGGTGGCACTGAAGCTTTCTTT

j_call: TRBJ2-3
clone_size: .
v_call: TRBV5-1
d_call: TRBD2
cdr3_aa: CASSLVGLATSTDTQYF
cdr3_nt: TGCGCCAGCAGCTTGGTCGGACTAGCGACTAGCACAGATACGCAGTATTTT

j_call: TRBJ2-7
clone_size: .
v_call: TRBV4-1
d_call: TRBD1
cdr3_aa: CASSRPGTGGEQYF
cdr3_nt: TGCGCCAGCAGTCGACCGGGGACAGGGGGCGAGCAGTACTTC